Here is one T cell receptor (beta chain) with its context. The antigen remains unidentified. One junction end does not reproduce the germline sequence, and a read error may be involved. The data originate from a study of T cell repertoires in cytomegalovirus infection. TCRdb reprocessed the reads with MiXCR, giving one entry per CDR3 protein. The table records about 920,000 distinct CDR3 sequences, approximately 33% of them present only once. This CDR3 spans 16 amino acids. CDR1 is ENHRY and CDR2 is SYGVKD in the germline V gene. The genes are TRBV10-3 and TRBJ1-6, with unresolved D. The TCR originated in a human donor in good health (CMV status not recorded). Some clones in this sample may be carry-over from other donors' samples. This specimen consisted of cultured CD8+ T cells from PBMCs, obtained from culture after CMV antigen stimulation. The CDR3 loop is CTISESWVSYNSPLHF. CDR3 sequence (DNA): TGTACCATCAGTGAGTCGTGGGTCTCCTATAATTCACCCCTCCACTTT.